This T cell receptor (beta chain) was retrieved from a study of beta chain features in type 1 diabetes. Study-wide findings and caveats: Shortening that was moderate but significant affected the TCRB CDR3s of Type 1 diabetes patients in all four CD4+ subsets. For patients and controls alike, PCR might favor shorter templates to the same degree. Resolution of whether HLA type affects TCRB rearrangement was not achieved here.

Germline values: CDR1 SGHRS, CDR2 YFSETQ. The length of the CDR3 is 12 residues. V lost 4 bases, J lost 15 bases, and 10 bases stayed unmatched. CD45RO/CCR7/CD25/CD127/CD95/CD27 staining was used to isolate CD4+ naive, central memory, regulatory and stem cell-like memory cells by sorting. Concerning this clone: The antigen remains unidentified.

Reverse transcription of all isolated RNA meant that expressed TCRB transcripts were sequenced. This table comes from immunoSEQ multiplex PCR, and its TCRdb copy is limited to in-frame clones, with some not included. The sample has around 250,000 clones; 14% are singletons. The TCR originated in a man aged 30-40 years with type 1 diabetes. The V call is TRBV5-1, the J call TRBJ2-1; 7 bases map to TRBD2. Material: naive CD4+ T cells from blood. In DNA, the CDR3 is TGCGCCAGCAGCATAGGACTAGGAGGGCCGTTCTTC. Translation: CASSIGLGGPFF.